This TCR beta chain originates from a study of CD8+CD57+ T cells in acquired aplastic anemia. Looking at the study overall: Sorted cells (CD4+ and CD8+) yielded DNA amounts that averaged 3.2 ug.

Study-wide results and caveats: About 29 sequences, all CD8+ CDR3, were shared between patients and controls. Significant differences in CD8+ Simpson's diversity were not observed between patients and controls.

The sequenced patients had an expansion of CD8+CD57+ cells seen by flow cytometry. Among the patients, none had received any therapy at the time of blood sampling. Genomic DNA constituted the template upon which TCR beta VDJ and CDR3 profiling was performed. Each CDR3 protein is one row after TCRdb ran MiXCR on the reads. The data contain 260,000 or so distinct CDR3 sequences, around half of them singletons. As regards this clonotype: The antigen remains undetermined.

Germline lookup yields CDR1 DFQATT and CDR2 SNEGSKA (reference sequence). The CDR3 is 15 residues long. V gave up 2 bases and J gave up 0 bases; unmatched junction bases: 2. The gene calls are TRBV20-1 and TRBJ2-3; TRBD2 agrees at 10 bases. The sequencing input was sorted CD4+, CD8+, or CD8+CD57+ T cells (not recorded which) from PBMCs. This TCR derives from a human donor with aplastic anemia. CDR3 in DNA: TGCAGTGCTAGACAGACTAGCGGGAGCACAGATACGCAGTATTTT. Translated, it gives CSARQTSGSTDTQYF.